This paragraph covers one T cell receptor (beta chain) sequence. Sequencing was performed with immunoSEQ multiplex PCR; in TCRdb, only in-frame clones are kept and a portion is missing. The table has 320,000 or so clones, 80% to 90% seen once. The cohort comprised adults aged about 18 to 100 years residing in approximately 22 US areas. Participants reported their clinical history, and cohort assignment relied on those reports. These data come from a study of blood T cell repertoires in COVID-19. The CDR3 extends over 15 amino acids. Deletions cut 0 bases from V and 4 bases from J, with 13 bases between. The V gene's germline CDR1 is SGDLS and CDR2 YYNGEE.

The clonotype originates from a man aged 25-40 years who had recovered from COVID-19. Sequenced input: PBMCs or T cells enriched from blood (not recorded which). The J gene is TRBJ1-2, the V gene TRBV9, with D perhaps TRBD1 (6 bases). DNA of the CDR3: TGTGCCAGCAGCGTAGACCTACAGGGATCCTATGGCTACACCTTC. Its protein product is CASSVDLQGSYGYTF.